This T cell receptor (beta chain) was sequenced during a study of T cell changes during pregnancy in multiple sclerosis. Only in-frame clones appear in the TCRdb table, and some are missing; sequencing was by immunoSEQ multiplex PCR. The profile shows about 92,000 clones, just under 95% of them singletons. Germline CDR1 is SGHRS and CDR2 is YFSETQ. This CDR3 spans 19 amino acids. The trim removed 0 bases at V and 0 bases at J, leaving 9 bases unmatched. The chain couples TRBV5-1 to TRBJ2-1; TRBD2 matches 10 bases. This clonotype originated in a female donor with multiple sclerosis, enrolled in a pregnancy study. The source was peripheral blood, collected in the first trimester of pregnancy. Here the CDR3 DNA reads TGCGCCAGCAGCTTGGTTCTAGCGGGGGCCGTTCTCTCCTACAATGAGCAGTTCTTC. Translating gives CASSLVLAGAVLSYNEQFF.